This passage covers 20 T cell receptor beta chains from one sample sequenced in a study of T cells in Graves' hyperthyroidism and ophthalmopathy (dated by TCRdb to the late 2010s). Library method: multiplex PCR. The sequencer listed for this sample is Illumina HiSeq 2000. TCR beta CDR3 regions were amplified from RNA transcripts. The first round of RT-PCR for the TCR CDR3 was performed with the HTBI primer set and the Qiagen OneStep RT-PCR kit. The raw public data were reprocessed by TCRdb itself: fastp quality trimming at Q25, MiXCR clonotype calling, in-frame beta chains only. Rows are unified per CDR3 protein, each entry keeping the most common DNA and genes. Recorded for this sample are more than 500,000 distinct CDR3 sequences; around 15% of them occurred a single time. About 3.8% of the sample goes to the ten largest clones. Sequencing was carried out using blood. The receptors here all came from a woman aged 25 to 39 with Graves' hyperthyroidism.

This rearrangement joins TRBV12-3 or TRBV12-4 to TRBJ2-1; D is perhaps TRBD1 (7 bases). Trimming cost V 6 bases and J 9 bases, with 21 bases left between them. This CDR3 has 15 residues. The CDR3 nucleotides read TGTGCCAGCAGACTCGACAGGGAGGTCGTTTTTGAGCAGTTCTTC. This encodes CASRLDREVVFEQFF.

At least ten counts were recorded for this clonotype. The chain has TRBV6-1 and TRBJ2-1; TRBD1 aligns across 7 bases. V lost 5 bases to trimming and J lost 5 bases; unmatched junction nucleotides: 9. This CDR3 region has 15 residues. Germline lookup yields CDR1 MNHNS and CDR2 SASEGT. The CDR3 DNA reads TGTGCCAGCAGTCTGGACAGGTCCAAGAACAATGAGCAGTTCTTC. Protein sequence: CASSLDRSKNNEQFF.

This chain links TRBV12-3 or TRBV12-4 with TRBJ2-1; 11 bases agree with TRBD2. Trimming cost V 10 bases and J 3 bases; bases outside gene matches: 2. This CDR3 spans 13 amino acids. CDR3 coding DNA: TGTGCCACGGGACTAGCGGTCTACAATGAGCAGTTCTTC. Protein sequence: CATGLAVYNEQFF.

This clonotype was counted many times. V is TRBV12-3 or TRBV12-4 and J is TRBJ2-7; D may be TRBD2 (6 bases). Trimming shortened V by 3 bases and J by 0 bases, and 12 bases separated the two germline ends. This CDR3 contains 15 residues. The CDR3 protein is CASSFARGYSYEQYF. DNA for the CDR3: TGTGCCAGCAGTTTTGCGCGGGGTTACTCCTACGAGCAGTACTTC.

This clonotype was observed many times. The J gene is TRBJ2-1, the V gene TRBV5-1; possibly TRBD1 or TRBD2 for D (6 bases each). CDR1 is SGHRS, CDR2 YFSETQ, per germline. V lost 4 bases, J lost 7 bases, and 18 bases lay in between. The CDR3 is 15 amino acids. CDR3 coding DNA: TGCGCCAGCAGCCATGGAGTCCAGGGGAGGAATGAGCAGTTCTTC. The encoded protein is CASSHGVQGRNEQFF. Drawing the rest from reference TRBV5-1 and TRBJ2-1, the complete variable domain is KAGVTQTPRYLIKTRGQQVTLSCSPISGHRSVSWYQQTPGQGLQFLFEYFSETQRNKGNFPGRFSGRQFSNSRSEMNVSTLELGDSALYLCASSHGVQGRNEQFFGPGTRLTVL.

This clonotype appeared a few times. The V call is TRBV19, the J call TRBJ2-2; possible D gene TRBD1, 5 bases. V dropped 10 bases and J dropped 5 bases, with 14 bases sitting between them. Germline assignment: CDR1 LNHDA and CDR2 SQIVND (reference sequence). CDR3 length: 13 residues. CDR3 sequence reads: CATWQQVTGELFF. The CDR3 DNA reads as TGTGCCACGTGGCAACAGGTGACCGGGGAGCTGTTTTTT.

This clonotype was recorded many times. CDR3 sequence: CAISDRTSSTDTQYF. The CDR3 bases are TGTGCCATCAGTGATAGGACTAGCAGCACAGATACGCAGTATTTT. The rearrangement joins TRBV10-3 to TRBJ2-3; TRBD2 matches at 8 bases. The V gene's germline CDR1 is ENHRY and CDR2 SYGVKD. This CDR3 comprises 15 residues. Trimming took 3 bases from V and 0 from J; bases not matched to a gene: 2.

The rearrangement uses TRBV6-5 and TRBJ1-4, with TRBD1 identical over 9 bases. CDR3 length: 15 amino acids. V gave up 0 bases and J gave up 8 bases; unmatched junction bases: 4. CDR1 MNHEY and CDR2 SVGAGI come from the germline V gene. In nucleotides, the CDR3 is TGTGCCAGCAGTTACTCTCGGACAGGGGCGGAAAAACTGTTTTTT. This encodes CASSYSRTGAEKLFF.

The V and J genes are TRBV19 and TRBJ2-1; 9 bases map to TRBD1. Germline CDR1 and CDR2: LNHDA and SQIVND (reference sequence). With V trimmed by 4 bases and J by 8 bases, 6 bases remained unmatched. The CDR3 runs 14 residues. CDR3 DNA: TGTGCCAGTAGTACTGACAGGGGGATGGATGAGCAGTTCTTC. Translated, it gives CASSTDRGMDEQFF.

Only a few counts were recorded for this clonotype. V gene TRBV12-5 combines with J gene TRBJ2-7; unclear D gene. Germline CDR1 is LGHNT and CDR2 is FRNRAP. CDR3 length equals 14 residues. V gave up 7 bases and J gave up 0 bases, with 13 bases separating them. CDR3 nucleotides: TGTGCTAGTGCGGCAGGATTGAGCTCCTACGAGCAGTACTTC. This sequence encodes CASAAGLSSYEQYF. The whole variable domain, remainder taken from reference TRBV12-5 and TRBJ2-7, is DARVTQTPRHKVTEMGQEVTMRCQPILGHNTVFWYRQTMMQGLELLAYFRNRAPLDDSGMPKDRFSAEMPDATLATLKIQPSEPRDSAVYFCASAAGLSSYEQYFGPGTRLTVT.

This clonotype was seen ten or more times. The chain couples TRBV28 to TRBJ2-1, with 11 bases lining up with TRBD2. This CDR3 has 16 amino acids. The germline gives CDR1 MDHEN, CDR2 SYDVKM. The trim removed 6 bases at V and 8 bases at J, leaving 12 bases unmatched. The CDR3 region has the DNA TGTGCCAGCAGAAAATCGTTAGCGGGAGGGCCGTATGAGCAGTTCTTC. This gives the protein CASRKSLAGGPYEQFF.

In this sample, this clonotype turned up many times. V is TRBV6-1 and J is TRBJ2-2; D gene unclear. Trimming pared 5 bases from V and 6 bases from J, leaving 13 bases between. The CDR3 loop spans 14 amino acids. The germline gives CDR1 MNHNS, CDR2 SASEGT. Here the CDR3 reads CASSYLDGSGELFF. The CDR3, as DNA: TGTGCCAGCAGTTACCTTGACGGATCCGGGGAGCTGTTTTTT.

Many counts were recorded for this clonotype. V is TRBV6-1 and J is TRBJ1-5; possibly TRBD1 for D (6 bases). Germline assignment: CDR1 MNHNS and CDR2 SASEGT. Trimming stripped 6 bases from V and 6 bases from J, with 12 bases between. The CDR3 is 13 residues long. The DNA for the CDR3 is TGTGCCAGCAGGACAGGAAACAGTCAGCCCCAGCATTTT. Residues: CASRTGNSQPQHF.

The chain has TRBV29-1 and TRBJ2-5; D uncertain. The CDR3 runs to 8 residues. CDR1 is SQVTM and CDR2 is ANQGSEA in the germline V gene. Trimming pared 6 bases from V and 7 bases from J, leaving 3 bases between. The CDR3 loop reads CSVGTQYF. The CDR3 DNA is TGCAGCGTGGGGACCCAGTACTTC. The whole variable domain, remainder taken from reference TRBV29-1 and TRBJ2-5, is SAVISQKPSRDICQRGTSLTIQCQVDSQVTMMFWYRQQPGQSLTLIATANQGSEATYESGFVIDKFPISRPNLTFSTLTVSNMSPEDSSIYLCSVGTQYFGPGTRLLVL.

This clonotype was counted ten times or more. The V call is TRBV13, the J call TRBJ1-1, with D unresolved. The CDR3 spans 12 residues. The germline V and J ends were trimmed by 1 base and 4 bases, with 4 bases remaining between them. Germline V CDR1 and CDR2: PRHDT, FYEKMQ (reference sequence). The CDR3 DNA reads TGTGCCAGCAGCTTAGATGCCACTGAAGCTTTCTTT. This codes for CASSLDATEAFF.

This clonotype was observed at least ten times. The chain combines TRBV7-8 with TRBJ2-3; 11 bases align to TRBD2. J was trimmed by 2 bases and V by 5 bases; bases with no gene match: 12. Germline-derived CDR1 and CDR2 are SGHVS and FQNEAQ. The length of the CDR3 is 18 residues. The CDR3 nucleotides read TGTGCCAGCAGCCAGCGAGGGGCTAGCGGGAGGACCACAGATACGCAGTATTTT. It is translated as CASSQRGASGRTTDTQYF.

V usage is TRBV6-5 and J usage is TRBJ2-2; D call uncertain. Per the germline V gene, CDR1 is MNHEY and CDR2 is SVGAGI. The V end lost 0 bases, the J end lost 7 bases, and 12 bases lay between the germline ends. The CDR3 consists of 15 residues. This CDR3 is CASSYSRKSGGELFF. For the CDR3, the DNA is TGTGCCAGCAGTTACTCTAGAAAGTCGGGCGGGGAGCTGTTTTTT.

This clonotype has just a few counts. The chain has TRBV11-2 and TRBJ2-5, with 10 bases matching TRBD2. The CDR3 runs 15 residues. In germline, CDR1 is SGHAT, CDR2 FQNNGV. V shed 1 base, J shed 4 bases, and the junction held 3 bases outside the gene matches. CDR3 protein: CASSLGVAGGETQYF. DNA for the CDR3: TGTGCCAGCAGCTTAGGGGTAGCGGGAGGAGAGACCCAGTACTTC.

This clonotype was observed at least ten times. The chain joins TRBV7-2 to TRBJ1-5, with unresolved D. Germline V gene data show CDR1 as SGHTA and CDR2 as FQGNSA. V dropped 5 bases and J dropped 1 base, with 12 bases sitting between them. The CDR3 runs to 15 residues. The CDR3 sequence is CASSPYGESNQPQHF. The CDR3 region has the DNA TGTGCCAGCAGCCCCTACGGGGAGAGCAATCAGCCCCAGCATTTT.

Note on this clonotype: Given a much more abundant clone one base away, this may be a read error. This rearrangement joins TRBV18 to TRBJ1-1; maybe TRBD1 (5 bases). Germline CDR1 KGHSH, CDR2 LQKENI. The CDR3 runs to 14 residues. This chain's CDR3 is CASSPREGNTEALF. Here the CDR3 DNA reads TGTGCCAGCTCACCAAGGGAGGGGAACACTGAAGCTCTCTTT.